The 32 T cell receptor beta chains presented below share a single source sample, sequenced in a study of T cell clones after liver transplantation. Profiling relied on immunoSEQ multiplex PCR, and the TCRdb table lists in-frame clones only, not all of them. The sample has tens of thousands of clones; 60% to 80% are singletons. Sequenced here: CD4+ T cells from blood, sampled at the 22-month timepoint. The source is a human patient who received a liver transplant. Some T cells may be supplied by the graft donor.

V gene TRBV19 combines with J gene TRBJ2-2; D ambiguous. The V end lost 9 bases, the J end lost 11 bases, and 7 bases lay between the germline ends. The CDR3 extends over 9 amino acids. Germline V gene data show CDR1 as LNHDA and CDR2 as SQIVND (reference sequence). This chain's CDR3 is CARSSELFF. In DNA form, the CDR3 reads TGTGCCAGGTCTTCTGAGCTGTTTTTT.

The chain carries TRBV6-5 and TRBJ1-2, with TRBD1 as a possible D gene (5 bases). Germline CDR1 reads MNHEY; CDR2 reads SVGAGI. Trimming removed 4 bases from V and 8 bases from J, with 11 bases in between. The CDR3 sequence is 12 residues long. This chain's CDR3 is CASSWQGYGYTF. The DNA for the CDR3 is TGTGCCAGCAGTTGGCAGGGTTACGGCTACACCTTC.

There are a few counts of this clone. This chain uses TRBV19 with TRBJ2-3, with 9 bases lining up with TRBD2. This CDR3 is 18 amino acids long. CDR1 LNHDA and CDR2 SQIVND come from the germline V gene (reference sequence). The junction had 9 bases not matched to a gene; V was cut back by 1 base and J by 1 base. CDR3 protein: CASSIGGGDLFGTDTQYF. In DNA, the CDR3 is TGTGCCAGTAGTATAGGCGGGGGGGACTTATTCGGCACAGATACGCAGTATTTT.

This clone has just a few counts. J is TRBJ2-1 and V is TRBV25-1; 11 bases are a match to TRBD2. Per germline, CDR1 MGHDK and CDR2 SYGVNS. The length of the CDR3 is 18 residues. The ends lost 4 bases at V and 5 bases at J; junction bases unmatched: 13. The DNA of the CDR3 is TGTGCCAGCAGTGCCCAACCTAGACTAGCGGGGCTAAACAATGAGCAGTTCTTC. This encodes CASSAQPRLAGLNNEQFF.

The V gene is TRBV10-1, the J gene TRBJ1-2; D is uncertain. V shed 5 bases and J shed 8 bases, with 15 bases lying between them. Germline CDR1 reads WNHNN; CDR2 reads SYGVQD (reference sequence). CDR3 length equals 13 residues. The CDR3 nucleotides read TGCGCCAGCAGTCCGGATCTAAAAGGAGGCTACACCTTC. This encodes CASSPDLKGGYTF.

In nucleotides, the CDR3 is TGTGCCAGCAGCCCCGGGACAAGGACCTCTGGAAACACCATATATTTT. It is translated as CASSPGTRTSGNTIYF. This sequence joins TRBV28 and TRBJ1-3; the D gene is possibly TRBD1 (6 bases). Trimming took off 6 bases at V and 0 bases at J, with 15 bases between the two ends. The CDR3 runs to 16 residues. The V gene's germline CDR1 is MDHEN and CDR2 SYDVKM.

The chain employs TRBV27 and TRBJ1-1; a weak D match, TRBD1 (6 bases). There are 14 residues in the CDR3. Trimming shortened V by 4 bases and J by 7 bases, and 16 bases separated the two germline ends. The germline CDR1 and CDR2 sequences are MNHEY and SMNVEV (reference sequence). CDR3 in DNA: TGTGCCAGCAGTTCGTACAGGGAGGAGGGTGAAGCTTTCTTT. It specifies CASSSYREEGEAFF.

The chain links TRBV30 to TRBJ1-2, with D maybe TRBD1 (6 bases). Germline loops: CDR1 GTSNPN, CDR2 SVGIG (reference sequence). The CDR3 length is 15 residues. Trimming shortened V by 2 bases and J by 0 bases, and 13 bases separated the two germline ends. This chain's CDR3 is CAWSTGQPANYGYTF. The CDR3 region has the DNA TGTGCCTGGAGTACCGGACAGCCCGCTAACTATGGCTACACCTTC.

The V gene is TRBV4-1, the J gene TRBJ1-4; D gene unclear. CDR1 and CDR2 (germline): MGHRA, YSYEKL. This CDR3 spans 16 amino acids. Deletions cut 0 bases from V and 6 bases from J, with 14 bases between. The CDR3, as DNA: TGCGCCAGCAGCCAAGATTCGAGGACGGATCATGAAAAACTGTTTTTT. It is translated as CASSQDSRTDHEKLFF.

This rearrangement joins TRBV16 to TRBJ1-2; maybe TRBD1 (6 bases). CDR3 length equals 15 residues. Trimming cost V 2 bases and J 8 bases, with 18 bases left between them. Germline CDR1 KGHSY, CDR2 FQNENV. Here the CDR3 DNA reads TGTGCCAGCAGCCAAAGCCCGGGACAAGGCGGCGGCTACACCTTC. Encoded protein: CASSQSPGQGGGYTF.

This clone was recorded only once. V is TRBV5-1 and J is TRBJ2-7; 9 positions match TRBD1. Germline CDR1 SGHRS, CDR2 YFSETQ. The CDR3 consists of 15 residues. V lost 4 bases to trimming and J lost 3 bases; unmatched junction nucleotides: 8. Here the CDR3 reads CASSTWRQGVYEQYF. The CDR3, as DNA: TGCGCCAGCAGCACTTGGCGACAGGGGGTCTACGAGCAGTACTTC. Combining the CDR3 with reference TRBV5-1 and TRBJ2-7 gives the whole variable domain KAGVTQTPRYLIKTRGQQVTLSCSPISGHRSVSWYQQTPGQGLQFLFEYFSETQRNKGNFPGRFSGRQFSNSRSEMNVSTLELGDSALYLCASSTWRQGVYEQYFGPGTRLTVT.

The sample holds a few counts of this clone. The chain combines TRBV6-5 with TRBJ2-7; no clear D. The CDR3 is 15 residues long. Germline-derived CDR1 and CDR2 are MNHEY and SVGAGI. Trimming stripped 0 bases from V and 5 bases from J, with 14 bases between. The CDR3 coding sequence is TGTGCCAGCAGTTACTCAGGACGCAGAACAAACGAGCAGTACTTC. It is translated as CASSYSGRRTNEQYF.

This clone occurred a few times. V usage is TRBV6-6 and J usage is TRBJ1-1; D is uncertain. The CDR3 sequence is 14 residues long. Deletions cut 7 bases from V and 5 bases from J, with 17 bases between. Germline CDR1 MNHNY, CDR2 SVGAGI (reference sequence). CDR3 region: CASNKGSSKTEAFF. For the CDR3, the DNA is TGTGCCAGCAATAAGGGTAGTTCGAAAACTGAAGCTTTCTTT.

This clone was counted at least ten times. The CDR3 protein is CASRDQGTGELFF. In DNA form, the CDR3 reads TGTGCCAGCAGAGACCAGGGCACCGGGGAGCTGTTTTTT. The chain links TRBV2 to TRBJ2-2; maybe TRBD1 (5 bases). This CDR3 comprises 13 residues. Germline loops: CDR1 SNHLY, CDR2 FYNNEI. V was cut by 6 bases and J by 4 bases, with 9 bases left in between. Supplemented by reference TRBV2 and TRBJ2-2, the full variable domain reads EPEVTQTPSHQVTQMGQEVILRCVPISNHLYFYWYRQILGQKVEFLVSFYNNEISEKSEIFDDQFSVERPDGSNFTLKIRSTKLEDSAMYFCASRDQGTGELFFGEGSRLTVL.

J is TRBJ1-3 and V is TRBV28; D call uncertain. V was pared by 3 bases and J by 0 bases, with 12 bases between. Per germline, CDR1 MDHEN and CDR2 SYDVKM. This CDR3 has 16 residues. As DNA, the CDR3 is TGTGCCAGCAGTTTGCCCTCGTGGTACTCTGGAAACACCATATATTTT. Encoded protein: CASSLPSWYSGNTIYF.

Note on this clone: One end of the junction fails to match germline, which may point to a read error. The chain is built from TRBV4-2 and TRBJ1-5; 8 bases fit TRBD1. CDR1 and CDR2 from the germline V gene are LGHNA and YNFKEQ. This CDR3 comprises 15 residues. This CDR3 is CASIQSGGEGQPQHF. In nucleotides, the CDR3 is TGTGCCAGCATCCAATCAGGGGGCGAGGGACAGCCCCAGCATTTT.

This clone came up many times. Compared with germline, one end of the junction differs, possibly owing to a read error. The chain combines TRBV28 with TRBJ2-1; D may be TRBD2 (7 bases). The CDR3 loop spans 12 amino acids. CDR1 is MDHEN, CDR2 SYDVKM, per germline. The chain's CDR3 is CASSLRGGTRVF. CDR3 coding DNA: TGTGCCAGCAGTTTAAGGGGGGGGACGAGAGTCTTC.

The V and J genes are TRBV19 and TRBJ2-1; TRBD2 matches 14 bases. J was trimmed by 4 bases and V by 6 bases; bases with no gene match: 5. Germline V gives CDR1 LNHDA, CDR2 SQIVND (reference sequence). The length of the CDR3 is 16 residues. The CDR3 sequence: CASSRTSGGIYNEQFF. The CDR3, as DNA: TGTGCCAGTAGCCGGACTAGCGGGGGGATTTACAATGAGCAGTTCTTC. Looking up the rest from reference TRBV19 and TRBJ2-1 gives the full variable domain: DGGITQSPKYLFRKEGQNVTLSCEQNLNHDAMYWYRQDPGQGLRLIYYSQIVNDFQKGDIAEGYSVSREKKESFPLTVTSAQKNPTAFYLCASSRTSGGIYNEQFFGPGTRLTVL.

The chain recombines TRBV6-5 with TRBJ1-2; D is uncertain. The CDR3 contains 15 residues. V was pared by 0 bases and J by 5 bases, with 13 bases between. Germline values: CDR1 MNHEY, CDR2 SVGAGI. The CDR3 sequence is CASSYSAVNLYGYTF. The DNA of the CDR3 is TGTGCCAGCAGTTACTCGGCGGTGAACTTATATGGCTACACCTTC.

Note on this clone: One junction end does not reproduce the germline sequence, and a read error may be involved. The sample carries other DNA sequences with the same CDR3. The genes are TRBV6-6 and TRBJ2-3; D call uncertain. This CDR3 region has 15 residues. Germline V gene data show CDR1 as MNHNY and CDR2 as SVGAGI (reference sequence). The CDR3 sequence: CASSYGSGSTDTQYF. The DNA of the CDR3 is TGTGCCAGCAGTTACGGAAGTGGCAGCACGGATACGCAGTATTTT.

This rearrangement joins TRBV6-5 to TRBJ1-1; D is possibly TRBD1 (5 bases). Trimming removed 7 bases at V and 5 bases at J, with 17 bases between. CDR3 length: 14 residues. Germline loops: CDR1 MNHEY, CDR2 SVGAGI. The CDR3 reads CASTSRGRKTEAFF. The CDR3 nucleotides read TGTGCCAGCACCTCAAGGGGCAGAAAGACTGAAGCTTTCTTT.

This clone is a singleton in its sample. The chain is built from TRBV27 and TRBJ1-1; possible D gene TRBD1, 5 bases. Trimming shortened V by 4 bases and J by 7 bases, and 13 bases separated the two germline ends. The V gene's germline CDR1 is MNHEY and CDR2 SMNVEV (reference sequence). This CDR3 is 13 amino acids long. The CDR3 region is CASSWGGRGEAFF. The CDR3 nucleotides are TGTGCCAGCAGTTGGGGGGGACGAGGTGAAGCTTTCTTT.

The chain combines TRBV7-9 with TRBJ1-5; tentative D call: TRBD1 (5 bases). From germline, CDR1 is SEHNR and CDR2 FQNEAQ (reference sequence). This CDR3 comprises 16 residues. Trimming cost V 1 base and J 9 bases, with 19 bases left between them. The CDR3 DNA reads TGTGCCAGCAGCTTAGATTTTGGGGCGGTCCAAGGGCCCCAGCATTTT. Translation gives CASSLDFGAVQGPQHF.

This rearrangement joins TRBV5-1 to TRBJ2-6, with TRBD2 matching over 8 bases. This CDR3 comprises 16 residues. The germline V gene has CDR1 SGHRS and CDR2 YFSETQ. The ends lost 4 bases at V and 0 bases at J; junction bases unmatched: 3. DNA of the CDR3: TGCGCCAGCAGCACGGGAGGGGGCTCTGGGGCCAACGTCCTGACTTTC. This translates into CASSTGGGSGANVLTF.

CDR3 nucleotide sequence: TGTGCCAGCAGCCATGGTATGAGACAGTCGGTCGGGGAGCTGTTTTTT. Amino acids: CASSHGMRQSVGELFF. The rearrangement joins TRBV7-9 to TRBJ2-2; a possible D gene is TRBD1 (5 bases). The CDR3 runs 16 residues. V gave up 5 bases and J gave up 7 bases, with 20 bases separating them. CDR1 and CDR2 from the germline V gene are SEHNR and FQNEAQ (reference sequence). Based on the CDR3 plus reference TRBV7-9 and TRBJ2-2, the full variable domain is DTGVSQNPRHKITKRGQNVTFRCDPISEHNRLYWYRQTLGQGPEFLTYFQNEAQLEKSRLLSDRFSAERPKGSFSTLEIQRTEQGDSAMYLCASSHGMRQSVGELFFGEGSRLTVL.

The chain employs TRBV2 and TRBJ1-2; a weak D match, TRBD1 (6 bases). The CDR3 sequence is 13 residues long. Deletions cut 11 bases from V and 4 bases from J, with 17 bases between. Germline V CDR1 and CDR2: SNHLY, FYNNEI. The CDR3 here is CAQTGSPSYGYTF. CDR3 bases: TGTGCCCAGACAGGTTCTCCCTCCTATGGCTACACCTTC.

CDR3 sequence: CASSKTGYEQYF. The CDR3 coding sequence is TGTGCCAGCAGCAAAACAGGCTACGAGCAGTACTTC. The chain joins TRBV7-9 to TRBJ2-7, with a tentative D call TRBD1 (5 bases). This CDR3 has 12 amino acids. Germline V CDR1 and CDR2: SEHNR, FQNEAQ (reference sequence). V was shortened by 5 bases and J by 3 bases, with 8 bases between the two germline ends.

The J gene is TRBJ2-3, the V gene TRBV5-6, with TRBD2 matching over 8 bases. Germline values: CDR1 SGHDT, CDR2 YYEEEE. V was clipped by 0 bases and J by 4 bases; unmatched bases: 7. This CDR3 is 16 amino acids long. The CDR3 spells CASSLVRGGRADTQYF. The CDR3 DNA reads TGTGCCAGCAGCTTGGTTCGGGGGGGTAGAGCAGATACGCAGTATTTT.

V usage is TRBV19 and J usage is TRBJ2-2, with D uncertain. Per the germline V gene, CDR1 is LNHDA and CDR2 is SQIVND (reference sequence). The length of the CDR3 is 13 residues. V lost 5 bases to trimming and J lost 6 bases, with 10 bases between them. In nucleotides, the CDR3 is TGTGCCAGTAGTCCTGGTCGGGCCGGGGAGCTGTTTTTT. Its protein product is CASSPGRAGELFF.

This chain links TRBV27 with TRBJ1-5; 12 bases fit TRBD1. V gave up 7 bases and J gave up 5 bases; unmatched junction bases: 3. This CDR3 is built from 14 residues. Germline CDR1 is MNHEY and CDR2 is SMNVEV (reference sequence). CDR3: CASTGTGGDQPQHF. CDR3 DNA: TGTGCCAGCACCGGGACAGGGGGCGATCAGCCCCAGCATTTT.

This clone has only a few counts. The CDR3 DNA sequence: TGTGCCAGCAGTATTACACGCTATGGCTACACCTTC. This codes for CASSITRYGYTF. This chain joins TRBV2 and TRBJ1-2; D unclear. Trimming removed 5 bases at V and 4 bases at J, with 8 bases between. The CDR3 spans 12 residues. Per the germline V gene, CDR1 is SNHLY and CDR2 is FYNNEI.

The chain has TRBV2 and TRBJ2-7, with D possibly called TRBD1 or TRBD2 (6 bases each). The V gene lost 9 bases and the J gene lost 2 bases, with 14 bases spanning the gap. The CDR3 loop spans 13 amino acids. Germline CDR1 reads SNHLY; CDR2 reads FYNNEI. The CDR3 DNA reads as TGTGCCAGGGGTGGGGGGCCCCCCTACGAGCAGTACTTC. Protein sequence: CARGGGPPYEQYF.